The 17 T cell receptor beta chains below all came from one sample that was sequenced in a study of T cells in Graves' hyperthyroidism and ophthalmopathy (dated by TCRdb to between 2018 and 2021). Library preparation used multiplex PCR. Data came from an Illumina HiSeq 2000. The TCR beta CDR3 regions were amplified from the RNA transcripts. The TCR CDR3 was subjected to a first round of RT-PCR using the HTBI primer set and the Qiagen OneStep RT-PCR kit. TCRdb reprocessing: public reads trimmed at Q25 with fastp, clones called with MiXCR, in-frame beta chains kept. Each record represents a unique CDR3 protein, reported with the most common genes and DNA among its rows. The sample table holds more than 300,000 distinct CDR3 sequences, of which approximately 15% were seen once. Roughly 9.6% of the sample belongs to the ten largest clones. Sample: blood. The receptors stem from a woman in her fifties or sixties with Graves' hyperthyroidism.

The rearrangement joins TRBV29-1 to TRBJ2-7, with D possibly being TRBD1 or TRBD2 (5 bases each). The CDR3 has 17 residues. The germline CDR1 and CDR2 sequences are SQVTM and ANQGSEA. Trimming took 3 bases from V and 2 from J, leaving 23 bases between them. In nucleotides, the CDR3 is TGCAGCGTTGAGGGAGCCGTTACCTCTCAGGGAACCTACGAGCAGTACTTC. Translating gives CSVEGAVTSQGTYEQYF.

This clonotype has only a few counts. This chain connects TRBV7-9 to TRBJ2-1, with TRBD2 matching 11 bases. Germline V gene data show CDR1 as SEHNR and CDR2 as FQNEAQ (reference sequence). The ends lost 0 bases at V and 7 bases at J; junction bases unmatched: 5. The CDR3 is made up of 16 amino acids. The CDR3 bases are TGTGCCAGCAGCTTAGCGGGACTAGCGGTAGGAAATGAGCAGTTCTTC. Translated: CASSLAGLAVGNEQFF.

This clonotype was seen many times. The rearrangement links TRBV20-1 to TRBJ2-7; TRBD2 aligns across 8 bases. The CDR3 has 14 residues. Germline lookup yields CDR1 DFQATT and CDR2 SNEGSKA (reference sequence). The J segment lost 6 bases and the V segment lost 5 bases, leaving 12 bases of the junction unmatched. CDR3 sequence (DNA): TGCAGTGCTGAGGGGACTAGTATCGGGGGCGAGCAGTACTTC. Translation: CSAEGTSIGGEQYF.

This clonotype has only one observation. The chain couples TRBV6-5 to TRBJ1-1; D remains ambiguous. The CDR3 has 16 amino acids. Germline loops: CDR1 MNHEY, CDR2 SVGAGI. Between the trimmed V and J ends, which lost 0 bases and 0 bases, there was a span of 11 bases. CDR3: CASSYSGILMNTEAFF. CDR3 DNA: TGTGCCAGCAGTTACTCGGGGATACTGATGAACACTGAAGCTTTCTTT.

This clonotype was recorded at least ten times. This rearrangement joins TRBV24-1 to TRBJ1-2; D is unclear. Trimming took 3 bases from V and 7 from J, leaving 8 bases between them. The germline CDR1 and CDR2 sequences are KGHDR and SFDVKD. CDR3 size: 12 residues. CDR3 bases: TGTGCCACCAGTGATCGCGACCGTGGCTACACCTTC. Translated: CATSDRDRGYTF.

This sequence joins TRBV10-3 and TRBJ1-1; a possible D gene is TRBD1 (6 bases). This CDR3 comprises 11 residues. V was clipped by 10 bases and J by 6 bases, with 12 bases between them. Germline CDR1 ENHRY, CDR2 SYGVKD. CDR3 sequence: CASLRGPEAFF. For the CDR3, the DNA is TGTGCCAGCCTCAGGGGACCTGAAGCTTTCTTT.

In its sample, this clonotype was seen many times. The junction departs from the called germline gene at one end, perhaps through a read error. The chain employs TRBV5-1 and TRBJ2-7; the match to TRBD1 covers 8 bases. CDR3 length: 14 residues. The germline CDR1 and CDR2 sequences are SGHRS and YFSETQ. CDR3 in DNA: TGTGCCAGCAGCCCAGGACAGGGTTTGTACGAGCAGTACTTC. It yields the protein CASSPGQGLYEQYF. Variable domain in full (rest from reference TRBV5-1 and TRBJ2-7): KAGVTQTPRYLIKTRGQQVTLSCSPISGHRSVSWYQQTPGQGLQFLFEYFSETQRNKGNFPGRFSGRQFSNSRSEMNVSTLELGDSALYLCASSPGQGLYEQYFGPGTRLTVT.

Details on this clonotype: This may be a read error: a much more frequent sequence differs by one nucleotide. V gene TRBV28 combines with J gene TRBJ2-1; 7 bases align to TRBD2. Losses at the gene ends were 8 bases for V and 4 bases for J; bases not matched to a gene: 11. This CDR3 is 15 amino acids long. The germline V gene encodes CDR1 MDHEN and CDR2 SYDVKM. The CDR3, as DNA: TGTGCCAGCGGTTCCCCTAGCGGCCCTTACAATGAGCAGTTCTTC. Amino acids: CASGSPSGPYNEQFF.

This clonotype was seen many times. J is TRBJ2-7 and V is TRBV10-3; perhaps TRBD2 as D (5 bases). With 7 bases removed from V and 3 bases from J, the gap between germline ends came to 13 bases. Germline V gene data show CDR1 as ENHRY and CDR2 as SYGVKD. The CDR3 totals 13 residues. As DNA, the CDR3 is TGTGCCATCAAGTCGGGATTAATCTACGAGCAGTACTTC. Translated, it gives CAIKSGLIYEQYF.

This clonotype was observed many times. CDR3 nucleotides: TGTGCCAGCAGTTTAGGCCGGACTAGCGGGAGAGATACGCAGTATTTT. Translation: CASSLGRTSGRDTQYF. V usage is TRBV27 and J usage is TRBJ2-3, with 13 nucleotides matching TRBD2. V lost 2 bases, J lost 5 bases, and 4 bases stayed unmatched. The CDR3 is 16 amino acids. Germline assignment: CDR1 MNHEY and CDR2 SMNVEV (reference sequence).

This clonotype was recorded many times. The CDR3 bases are TGTGCCAGCAGCCCGACCGTGGCAGATACGCAGTATTTT. Translated, it gives CASSPTVADTQYF. The rearrangement links TRBV6-1 to TRBJ2-3; no clear D. CDR1 is MNHNS and CDR2 is SASEGT in the germline V gene. The CDR3 is 13 residues long. V lost 6 bases, J lost 4 bases, and 11 bases lay in between.

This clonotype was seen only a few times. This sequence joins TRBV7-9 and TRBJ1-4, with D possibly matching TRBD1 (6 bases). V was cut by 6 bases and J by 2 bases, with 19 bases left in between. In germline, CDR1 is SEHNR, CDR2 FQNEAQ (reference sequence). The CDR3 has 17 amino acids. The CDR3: CASRLGGAGVTNEKLFF. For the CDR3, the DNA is TGTGCCAGCAGACTGGGGGGTGCAGGGGTGACTAATGAAAAACTGTTTTTT.

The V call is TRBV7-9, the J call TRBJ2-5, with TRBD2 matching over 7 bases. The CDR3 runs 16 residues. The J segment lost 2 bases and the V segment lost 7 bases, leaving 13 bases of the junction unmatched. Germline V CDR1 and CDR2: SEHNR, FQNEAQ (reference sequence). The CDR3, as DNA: TGTGCCAGCACCGGTCGGTCGCGGGAGACACAAGAGACCCAGTACTTC. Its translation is CASTGRSRETQETQYF. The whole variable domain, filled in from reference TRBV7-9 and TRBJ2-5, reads DTGVSQNPRHKITKRGQNVTFRCDPISEHNRLYWYRQTLGQGPEFLTYFQNEAQLEKSRLLSDRFSAERPKGSFSTLEIQRTEQGDSAMYLCASTGRSRETQETQYFGPGTRLLVL.

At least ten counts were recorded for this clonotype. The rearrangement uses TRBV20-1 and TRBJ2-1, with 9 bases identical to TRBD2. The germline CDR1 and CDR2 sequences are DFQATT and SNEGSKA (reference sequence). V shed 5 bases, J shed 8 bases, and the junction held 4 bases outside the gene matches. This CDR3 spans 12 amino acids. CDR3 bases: TGCAGTGCTCCAAGCGGGAGGTATGAGCAGTTCTTC. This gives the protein CSAPSGRYEQFF.

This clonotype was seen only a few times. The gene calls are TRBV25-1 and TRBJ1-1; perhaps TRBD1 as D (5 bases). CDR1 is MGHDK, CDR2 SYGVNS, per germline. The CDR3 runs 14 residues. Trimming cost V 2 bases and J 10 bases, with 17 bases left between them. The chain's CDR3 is CASSEIAGPIAAFF. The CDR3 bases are TGTGCCAGCAGTGAAATTGCGGGGCCTATTGCAGCTTTCTTT.

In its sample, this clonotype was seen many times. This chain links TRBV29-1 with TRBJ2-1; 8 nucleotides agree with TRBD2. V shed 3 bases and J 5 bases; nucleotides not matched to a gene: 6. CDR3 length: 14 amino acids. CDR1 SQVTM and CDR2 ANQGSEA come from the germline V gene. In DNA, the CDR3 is TGCAGCGTTGATCCGGGGGGGAAGGACAATGAGCAGTTCTTC. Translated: CSVDPGGKDNEQFF.

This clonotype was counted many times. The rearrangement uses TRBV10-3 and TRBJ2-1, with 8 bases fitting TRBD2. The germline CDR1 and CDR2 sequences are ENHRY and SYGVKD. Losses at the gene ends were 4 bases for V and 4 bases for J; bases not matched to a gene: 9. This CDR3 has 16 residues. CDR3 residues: CAISGTAGDQYNEQFF. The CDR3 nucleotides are TGTGCCATCAGTGGGACAGCGGGAGACCAATACAATGAGCAGTTCTTC.